The rows below give T cell receptor beta chains drawn from one sample of a study of blood T cell repertoires in COVID-19. Only in-frame clones appear in the TCRdb table, and some are missing; sequencing was by immunoSEQ multiplex PCR. The sample holds over 150,000 clones; roughly 81% are singletons and the top ten take less than 10%. Sequenced sample: peripheral blood. These receptors came from a woman aged 60 to 75 with COVID-19, enrolled during active disease. Both conserved end residues are part of each CDR3. The D gene is left open where the match is weak. Size is stated for part of the rows, as once, few or many counts, or as a class when the clone is expanded.

D gene	V gene	J gene	clone size	CDR3 DNA	CDR3 protein
NA	TRBV11-2	TRBJ1-2	NA	TGTGCCAGCAGCTTGGCGGGCGGCTATGGCTACACCTTC	CASSLAGGYGYTF
TRBD1	TRBV7-9	TRBJ1-4	NA	TGTGCCAGTCGACAGGGGGCGGGGGAAAAACTGTTTTTT	CASRQGAGEKLFF
NA	TRBV6-5	TRBJ1-2	NA	TGTGCCAGCAGTTACGGTATAGCCCTATCCAGGGATGGCTACACCTTC	CASSYGIALSRDGYTF
TRBD2	TRBV9	TRBJ2-3	NA	TGTGCCAGCAGCACCCCCGGCGGGAGACGACCTGATACGCAGTATTTT	CASSTPGGRRPDTQYF
TRBD1	TRBV7-8	TRBJ1-1	NA	TGTGCCAGCAGATTAGACCCGACAGGGGGAACTGAAGCTTTCTTT	CASRLDPTGGTEAFF
NA	TRBV5-1	TRBJ2-7	few	TGCGCCAGCAGCCGCGAGGGATACGAGCAGTACTTC	CASSREGYEQYF
NA	TRBV5-1	TRBJ1-2	NA	TGCGCCAGCAGCCTCCAGGGGAACTATGGCTACACCTTC	CASSLQGNYGYTF
NA	TRBV6-5	TRBJ1-1	NA	TGTGCCAGCAGTTACTCGAGAGGCGGGGTTGGCACTGAAGCTTTCTTT	CASSYSRGGVGTEAFF
NA	TRBV5-1	TRBJ1-5	NA	TGCGCCAGCAGCTTTACAACTGGAGAGCCCCAGCATTTT	CASSFTTGEPQHF
TRBD1	TRBV2	TRBJ2-5	once	TGTGCCAGCACCAACAGGGGCGCAAAACAAGAGACCCAGTACTTC	CASTNRGAKQETQYF
TRBD1	TRBV10-3	TRBJ1-5	NA	TGTGCCATCGGGGGACAGGGGGTAGATCAGCCCCAGCATTTT	CAIGGQGVDQPQHF
NA	TRBV25-1	TRBJ1-5	NA	TGTGCCAGCAGTGAGGGGCGGGGACAGCCCCAGCATTTT	CASSEGRGQPQHF
NA	TRBV30	TRBJ1-2	NA	TGTGCCTGGGACAGGCTCTATGGCTACACCTTC	CAWDRLYGYTF
TRBD1	TRBV18	TRBJ1-2	NA	TGTGCCAGCTCACCTGGGACAGAATACTATGGCTACACCTTC	CASSPGTEYYGYTF
NA	TRBV3-1/TRBV3-2	TRBJ1-1	NA	TGTGCCAGCAGCCAATTACTGATGAACACTGAAGCTTTCTTT	CASSQLLMNTEAFF
NA	TRBV6-4	TRBJ2-2	few	TGTGCCAGCAAGATGACAGCGGGGAACACCGGGGAGCTGTTTTTT	CASKMTAGNTGELFF
NA	TRBV7-9	TRBJ2-6	NA	TGTGCCAGCAGCTTCCCTACAGAGAACGTCCTGACTTTC	CASSFPTENVLTF
TRBD1	TRBV25-1	TRBJ1-1	NA	TGTGCCAGCAAAGGCCCCTCAGGGGGCAGGGCTTTCTTT	CASKGPSGGRAFF
NA	TRBV24-1	TRBJ1-2	NA	TGTGCCACCAGTGAATATAACTATGGCTACACCTTC	CATSEYNYGYTF
TRBD1	TRBV6-6	TRBJ2-5	NA	TGTGCCAGCAGTCATGAGGTCGGGACAGCCTGGGAAGAGACCCAGTACTTC	CASSHEVGTAWEETQYF
NA	TRBV9	TRBJ1-6	NA	TGTGCCAGCAGCGTAGGAGGTTCACCCCTCCACTTT	CASSVGGSPLHF
NA	TRBV6-6	TRBJ1-6	NA	TGTGCCTTGTCGTCGGGGGAGGACTATAATTCACCCCTCCACTTT	CALSSGEDYNSPLHF
NA	TRBV5-1	TRBJ1-5	few	TGCGCCAGCAGCTTGGTGGGGGGAGATCAGCCCCAGCATTTT	CASSLVGGDQPQHF
NA	TRBV10-1	TRBJ1-2	NA	TGCGCCAGCAGTGAGTCGCGGGGATATGGCTACACCTTC	CASSESRGYGYTF
TRBD1	TRBV6-5	TRBJ1-2	NA	TGTGCCAGCAGCAAGGACAGGCGAGATGGCTACACCTTC	CASSKDRRDGYTF
NA	TRBV10-3	TRBJ1-6	NA	TGTGCCATCAGTGAGTCGCAGGGTGGTATTTCACCCCTCCACTTT	CAISESQGGISPLHF
NA	TRBV24-1	TRBJ1-2	NA	TGTGCCACCAGTGAGGACAGCTATGGCTACACCTTC	CATSEDSYGYTF
NA	TRBV11-2	TRBJ1-1	once	TGTGCCAGCAGCTCTATGTCGGGGGTGAACACTGAAGCTTTCTTT	CASSSMSGVNTEAFF
NA	TRBV7-3	TRBJ2-1	NA	TGTGCCAGCAGCTTAACGGGGGACTTCTACAATGAGCAGTTCTTC	CASSLTGDFYNEQFF
NA	TRBV6-6	TRBJ1-1	once	TGTGCCAGCAGTTTGAGGACAGCGAACACTGAAGCTTTCTTT	CASSLRTANTEAFF
TRBD1	TRBV6-5	TRBJ2-5	NA	TGTGCCAGCAGAAGAAGACAGGGAGCAGAGACCCAGTACTTC	CASRRRQGAETQYF
NA	TRBV29-1	TRBJ2-7	NA	TGCAGCGTTGAAGGGACGACAGGCTACGAGCAGTACTTC	CSVEGTTGYEQYF
NA	TRBV5-1	TRBJ2-7	NA	TGCGCCAGCAGCTCCCCGGCGGGGCCTTCCTACGAGCAGTACTTC	CASSSPAGPSYEQYF
TRBD1	TRBV6-5	TRBJ1-1	NA	TGTGCGGGGACAGATAACACTGAAGCTTTCTTT	CAGTDNTEAFF
NA	TRBV19	TRBJ1-1	NA	TGTGCCGGTAGTATAGATGGTGTCGCGACTGCTTTCTTT	CAGSIDGVATAFF
TRBD1	TRBV11-2	TRBJ2-7	once	TGTGCCAGCAGCTTAGATTGGGACAGGGCCTACGAGCAGTACTTC	CASSLDWDRAYEQYF
TRBD1	TRBV18	TRBJ2-1	NA	TGTGCCAGCTCATCGGGAACAGGGGGTACGGGTGAGCAGTTCTTC	CASSSGTGGTGEQFF
TRBD1	TRBV29-1	TRBJ1-2	NA	TGCAGCGTTGAAGGGGACAGGGGAGTATGGGGCTACACCTTC	CSVEGDRGVWGYTF
NA	TRBV11-2	TRBJ1-2	NA	TGTGCCAGCAGCTTAGCGGGGGTGAACTATGGCTACACCTTC	CASSLAGVNYGYTF
NA	TRBV2	TRBJ1-2	NA	TGTGCCAGCAGTGGGAGGACCGCCATCTATGGCTACACCTTC	CASSGRTAIYGYTF
NA	TRBV27	TRBJ1-5	NA	TGTGCCAGCAGTTTATGGGCGAGCAATCAGCCCCAGCATTTT	CASSLWASNQPQHF
NA	TRBV3-1/TRBV3-2	TRBJ1-6	NA	TGTGCCAGCAGCCTTAGGGAGGGGAAGAATTCACCCCTCCACTTT	CASSLREGKNSPLHF
NA	TRBV30	TRBJ1-6	NA	TGTGCCTGGATCGATCGACGCGAGAGTCGGGCCCTCCACTTT	CAWIDRRESRALHF
NA	TRBV24-1	TRBJ2-1	NA	TGTGCCACCAGTGATAGGGCGGGGAGCTCCTACAATGAGCAGTTCTTC	CATSDRAGSSYNEQFF